The sequence of this T cell receptor beta chain was determined in a study of immune cell composition in non-small cell lung cancer. Study-wide findings and caveats: Squamous carcinomas (approximately 75%) more often had tumour-associated clones >0.5% than adenocarcinomas (roughly 33%). Top 10 clone scores and clonality were higher in squamous than adenocarcinoma.

Libraries were prepared by immunoSEQ multiplex PCR; TCRdb keeps only in-frame clonotypes and omits some of them. The sample lists thousands of clones, over 70% occurring once. Of note for this clone: Its antigen remains unknown.

With 6 bases clipped from V and 2 bases from J, the junction kept 6 bases outside the gene matches. This CDR3 contains 13 residues. In germline, CDR1 is SQVTM, CDR2 ANQGSEA. The chain uses TRBV29-1 and TRBJ1-1; 7 bases map to TRBD1. The source material was lung tumor tissue. This clonotype was sampled from a human donor with non-small cell lung cancer. The CDR3 loop reads CSVAGQPNTEAFF. In DNA, the CDR3 is TGCAGCGTCGCGGGACAGCCCAACACTGAAGCTTTCTTT.